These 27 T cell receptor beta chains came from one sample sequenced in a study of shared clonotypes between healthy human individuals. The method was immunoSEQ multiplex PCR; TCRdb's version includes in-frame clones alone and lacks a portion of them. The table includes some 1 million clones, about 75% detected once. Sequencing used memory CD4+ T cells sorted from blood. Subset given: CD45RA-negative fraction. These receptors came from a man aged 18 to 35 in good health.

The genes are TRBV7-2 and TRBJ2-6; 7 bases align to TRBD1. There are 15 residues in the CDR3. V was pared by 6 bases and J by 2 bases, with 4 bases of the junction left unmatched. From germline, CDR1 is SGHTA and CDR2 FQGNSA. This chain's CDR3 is CASSRQGAGANVLTF. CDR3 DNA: TGTGCCAGCAGTCGACAGGGCGCTGGGGCCAACGTCCTGACTTTC.

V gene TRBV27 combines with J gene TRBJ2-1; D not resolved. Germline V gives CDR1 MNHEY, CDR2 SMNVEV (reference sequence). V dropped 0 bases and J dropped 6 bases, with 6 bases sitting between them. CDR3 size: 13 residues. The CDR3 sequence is CASSLSSTNEQFF. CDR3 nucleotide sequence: TGTGCCAGCAGTTTATCGTCTACCAATGAGCAGTTCTTC.

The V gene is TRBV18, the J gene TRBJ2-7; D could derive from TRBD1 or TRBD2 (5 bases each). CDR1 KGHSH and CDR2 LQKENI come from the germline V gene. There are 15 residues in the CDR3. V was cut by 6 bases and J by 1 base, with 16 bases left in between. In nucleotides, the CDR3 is TGTGCCAGCTCGTCTACCGGGACGGGTTCCTACGAGCAGTACTTC. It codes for CASSSTGTGSYEQYF.

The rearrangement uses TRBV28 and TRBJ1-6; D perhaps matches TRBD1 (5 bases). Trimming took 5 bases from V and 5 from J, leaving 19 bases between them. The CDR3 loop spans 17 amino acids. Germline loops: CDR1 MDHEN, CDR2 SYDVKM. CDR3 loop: CASSPPLGPGDNSPLHF. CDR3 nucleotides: TGTGCCAGCAGTCCCCCCCTGGGGCCGGGGGATAATTCACCCCTCCACTTT.

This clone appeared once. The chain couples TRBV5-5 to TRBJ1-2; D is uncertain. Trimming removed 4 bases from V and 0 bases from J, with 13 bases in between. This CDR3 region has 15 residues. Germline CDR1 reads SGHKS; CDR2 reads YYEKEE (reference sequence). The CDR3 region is CASSLLLHPNYGYTF. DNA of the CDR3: TGTGCCAGCAGCCTGCTACTACACCCTAACTATGGCTACACCTTC.

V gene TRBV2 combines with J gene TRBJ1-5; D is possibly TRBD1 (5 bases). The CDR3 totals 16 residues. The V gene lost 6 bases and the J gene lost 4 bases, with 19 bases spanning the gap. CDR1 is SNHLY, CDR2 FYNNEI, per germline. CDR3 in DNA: TGTGCCAGCAGAGGGGTCGGGAAAGGCCCTAATCAGCCCCAGCATTTT. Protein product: CASRGVGKGPNQPQHF.

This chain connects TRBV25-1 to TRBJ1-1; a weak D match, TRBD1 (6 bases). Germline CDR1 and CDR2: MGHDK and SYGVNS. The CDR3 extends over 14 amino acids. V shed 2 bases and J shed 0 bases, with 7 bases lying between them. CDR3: CASSEQGMNTEAFF. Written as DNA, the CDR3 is TGTGCCAGCAGTGAACAGGGGATGAACACTGAAGCTTTCTTT. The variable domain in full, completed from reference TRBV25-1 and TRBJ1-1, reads EADIYQTPRYLVIGTGKKITLECSQTMGHDKMYWYQQDPGMELHLIHYSYGVNSTEKGDLSSESTVSRIRTEHFPLTLESARPSHTSQYLCASSEQGMNTEAFFGQGTRLTVV.

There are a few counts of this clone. The CDR3 protein is CASSPGGQHVTGELFF. The CDR3 region has the DNA TGTGCCAGCAGCCCGGGCGGACAGCACGTCACCGGGGAGCTGTTTTTT. The rearrangement uses TRBV5-6 and TRBJ2-2; tentative D call: TRBD1 (6 bases). The germline gives CDR1 SGHDT, CDR2 YYEEEE. The length of the CDR3 is 16 residues. The V end was cut by 4 bases, the J end by 4 bases, with 17 bases between.

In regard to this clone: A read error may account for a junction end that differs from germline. CDR3 region: CASSFDSNNEQFF. CDR3 nucleotide sequence: TGCGCCAGCAGTTTCGACTCCAACAATGAGCAGTTCTTC. The V gene is TRBV5-1, the J gene TRBJ2-1; no reliable D call. This CDR3 spans 13 amino acids. CDR1 and CDR2 (germline): SGHRS, YFSETQ.

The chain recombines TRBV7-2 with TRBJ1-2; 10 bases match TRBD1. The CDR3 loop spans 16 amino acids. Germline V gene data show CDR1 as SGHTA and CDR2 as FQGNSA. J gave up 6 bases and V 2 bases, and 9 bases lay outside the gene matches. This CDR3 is CASSLSKGQGRNGYTF. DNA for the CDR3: TGTGCCAGCAGCTTATCAAAGGGACAGGGGCGAAATGGCTACACCTTC. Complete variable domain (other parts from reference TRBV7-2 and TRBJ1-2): GAGVSQSPSNKVTEKGKDVELRCDPISGHTALYWYRQSLGQGLEFLIYFQGNSAPDKSGLPSDRFSAERTGGSVSTLTIQRTQQEDSAVYLCASSLSKGQGRNGYTFGSGTRLTVV.

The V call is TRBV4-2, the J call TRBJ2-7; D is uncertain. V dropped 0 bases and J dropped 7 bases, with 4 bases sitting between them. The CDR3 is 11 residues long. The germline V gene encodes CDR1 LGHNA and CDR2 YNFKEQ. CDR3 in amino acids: CASSQDAEQYF. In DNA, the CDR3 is TGTGCCAGCAGCCAAGATGCGGAGCAGTACTTC.

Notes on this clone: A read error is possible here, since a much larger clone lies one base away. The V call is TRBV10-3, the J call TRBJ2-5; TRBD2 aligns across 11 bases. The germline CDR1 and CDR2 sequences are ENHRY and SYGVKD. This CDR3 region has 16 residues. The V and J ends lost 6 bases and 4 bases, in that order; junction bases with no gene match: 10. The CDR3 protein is CAISLSRLAGRETQYF. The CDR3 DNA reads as TGTGCCATCAGCCTCTCGAGACTAGCGGGACGAGAGACCCAGTACTTC.

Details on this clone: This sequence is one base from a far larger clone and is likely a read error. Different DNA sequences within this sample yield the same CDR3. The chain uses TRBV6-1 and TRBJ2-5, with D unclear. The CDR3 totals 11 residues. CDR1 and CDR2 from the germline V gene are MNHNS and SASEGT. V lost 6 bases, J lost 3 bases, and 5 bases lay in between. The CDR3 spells CASRGKETQYF. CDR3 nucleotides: TGTGCCAGCAGGGGAAAAGAGACCCAGTACTTC.

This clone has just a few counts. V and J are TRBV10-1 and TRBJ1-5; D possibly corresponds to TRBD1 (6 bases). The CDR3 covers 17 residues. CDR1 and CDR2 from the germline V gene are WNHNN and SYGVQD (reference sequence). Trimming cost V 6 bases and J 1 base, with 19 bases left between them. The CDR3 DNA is TGCGCCAGCAGAAAACTAGAGGGGGGGCAGAGCAATCAGCCCCAGCATTTT. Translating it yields CASRKLEGGQSNQPQHF.

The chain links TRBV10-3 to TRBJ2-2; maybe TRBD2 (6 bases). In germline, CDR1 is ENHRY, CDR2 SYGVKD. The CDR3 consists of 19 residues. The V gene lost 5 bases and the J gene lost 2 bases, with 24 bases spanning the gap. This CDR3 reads CAISHAQVSRGSNTGELFF. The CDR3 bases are TGTGCCATCAGTCACGCCCAGGTATCCCGGGGGAGCAACACCGGGGAGCTGTTTTTT.

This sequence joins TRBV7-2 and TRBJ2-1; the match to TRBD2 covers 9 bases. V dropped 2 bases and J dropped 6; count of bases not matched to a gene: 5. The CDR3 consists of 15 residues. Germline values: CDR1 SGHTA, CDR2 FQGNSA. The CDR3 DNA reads TGTGCCAGCAGCTTACGGGCGGGAGGGGGCAATGAGCAGTTCTTC. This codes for CASSLRAGGGNEQFF.

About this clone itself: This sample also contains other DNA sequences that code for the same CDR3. CDR3: CASSQGLAGGNEQFF. The CDR3, as DNA: TGCGCCAGCAGCCAGGGACTAGCGGGGGGCAATGAGCAGTTCTTC. This chain joins TRBV5-1 and TRBJ2-1, with TRBD2 matching over 15 bases. Unmatched junction bases numbered 2, after V lost 4 bases and J lost 6 bases. The CDR3 loop spans 15 amino acids. CDR1 is SGHRS, CDR2 YFSETQ, per germline.

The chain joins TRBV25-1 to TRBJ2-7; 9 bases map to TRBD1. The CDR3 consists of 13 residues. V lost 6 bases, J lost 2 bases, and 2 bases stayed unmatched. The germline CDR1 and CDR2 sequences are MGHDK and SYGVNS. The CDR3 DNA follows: TGTGCCAGCAGGGGACAGGGAACCTACGAGCAGTACTTC. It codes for CASRGQGTYEQYF.

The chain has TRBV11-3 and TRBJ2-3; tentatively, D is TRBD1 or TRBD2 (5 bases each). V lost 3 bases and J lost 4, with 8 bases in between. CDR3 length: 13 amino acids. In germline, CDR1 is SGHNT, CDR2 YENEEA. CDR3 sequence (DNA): TGTGCCAGCAGCTTCCGGGACCCAGATACGCAGTATTTT. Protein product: CASSFRDPDTQYF.

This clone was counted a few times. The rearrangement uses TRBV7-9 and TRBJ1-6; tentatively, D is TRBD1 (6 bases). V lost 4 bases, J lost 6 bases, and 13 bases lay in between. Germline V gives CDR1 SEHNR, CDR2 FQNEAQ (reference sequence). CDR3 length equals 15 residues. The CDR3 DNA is TGTGCCAGCAGCTGGGAGGGGGTTTCTAATTCACCCCTCCACTTT. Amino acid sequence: CASSWEGVSNSPLHF.

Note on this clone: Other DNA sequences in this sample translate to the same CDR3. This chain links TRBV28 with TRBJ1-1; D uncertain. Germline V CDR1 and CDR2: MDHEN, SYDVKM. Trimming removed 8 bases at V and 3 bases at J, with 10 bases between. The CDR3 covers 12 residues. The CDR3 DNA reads TGTGCCAGCCTAGGATTGGACACTGAAGCTTTCTTT. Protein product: CASLGLDTEAFF.

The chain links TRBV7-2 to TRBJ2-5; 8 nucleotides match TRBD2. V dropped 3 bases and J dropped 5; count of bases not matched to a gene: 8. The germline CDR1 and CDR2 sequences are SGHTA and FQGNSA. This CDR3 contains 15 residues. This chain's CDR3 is CASSFPAGGRETQYF. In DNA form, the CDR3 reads TGTGCCAGCAGCTTCCCGGCGGGGGGTCGTGAGACCCAGTACTTC.

The CDR3 spells CATGGGGTDTQYF. In DNA form, the CDR3 reads TGTGCCACCGGAGGTGGGGGTACAGATACGCAGTATTTT. The chain links TRBV2 to TRBJ2-3; the D gene could be TRBD1 or TRBD2 (5 bases each). Between the trimmed V and J ends, which lost 10 bases and 3 bases, there was a span of 14 bases. The V gene's germline CDR1 is SNHLY and CDR2 FYNNEI. The CDR3 spans 13 residues.

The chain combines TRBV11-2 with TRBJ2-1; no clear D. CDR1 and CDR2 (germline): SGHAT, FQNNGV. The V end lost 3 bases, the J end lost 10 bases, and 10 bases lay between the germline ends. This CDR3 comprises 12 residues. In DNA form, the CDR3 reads TGTGCCAGCAGCTTTTGGGGTTTGGAGCAGTTCTTC. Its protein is CASSFWGLEQFF.

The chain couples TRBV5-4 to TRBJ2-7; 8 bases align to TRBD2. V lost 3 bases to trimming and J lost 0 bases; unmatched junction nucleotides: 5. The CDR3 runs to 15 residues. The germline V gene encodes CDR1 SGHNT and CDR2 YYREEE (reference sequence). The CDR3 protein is CASSWRGARSYEQYF. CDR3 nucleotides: TGTGCCAGCAGCTGGCGGGGGGCACGCTCCTACGAGCAGTACTTC.

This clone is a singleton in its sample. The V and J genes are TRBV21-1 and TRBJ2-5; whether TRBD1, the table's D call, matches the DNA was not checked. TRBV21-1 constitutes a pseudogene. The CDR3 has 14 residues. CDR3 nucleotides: TGTGCCAGCAAGGCCAGGGGCTTTAAGGAGACCCAGTACTTC. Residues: CASKARGFKETQYF.

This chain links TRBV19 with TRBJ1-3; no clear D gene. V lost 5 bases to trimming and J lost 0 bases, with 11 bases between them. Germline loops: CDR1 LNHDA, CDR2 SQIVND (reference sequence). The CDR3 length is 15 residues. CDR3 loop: CASSPQTISGNTIYF. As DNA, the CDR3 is TGTGCCAGTAGTCCCCAGACGATCTCTGGAAACACCATATATTTT.